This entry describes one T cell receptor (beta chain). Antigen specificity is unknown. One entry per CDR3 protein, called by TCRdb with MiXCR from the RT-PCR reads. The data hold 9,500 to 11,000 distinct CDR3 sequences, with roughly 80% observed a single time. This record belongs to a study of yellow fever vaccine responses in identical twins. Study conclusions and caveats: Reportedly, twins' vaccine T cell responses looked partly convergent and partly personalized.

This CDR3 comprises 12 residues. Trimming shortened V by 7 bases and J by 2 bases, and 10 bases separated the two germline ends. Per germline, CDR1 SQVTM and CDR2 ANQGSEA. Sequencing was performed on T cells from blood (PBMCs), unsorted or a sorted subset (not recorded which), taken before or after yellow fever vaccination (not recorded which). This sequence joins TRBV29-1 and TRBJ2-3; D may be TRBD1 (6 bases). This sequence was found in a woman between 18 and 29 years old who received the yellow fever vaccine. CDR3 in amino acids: CSAGQFTDTQYF. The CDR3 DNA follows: TGCAGCGCTGGACAGTTCACAGATACGCAGTATTTT.